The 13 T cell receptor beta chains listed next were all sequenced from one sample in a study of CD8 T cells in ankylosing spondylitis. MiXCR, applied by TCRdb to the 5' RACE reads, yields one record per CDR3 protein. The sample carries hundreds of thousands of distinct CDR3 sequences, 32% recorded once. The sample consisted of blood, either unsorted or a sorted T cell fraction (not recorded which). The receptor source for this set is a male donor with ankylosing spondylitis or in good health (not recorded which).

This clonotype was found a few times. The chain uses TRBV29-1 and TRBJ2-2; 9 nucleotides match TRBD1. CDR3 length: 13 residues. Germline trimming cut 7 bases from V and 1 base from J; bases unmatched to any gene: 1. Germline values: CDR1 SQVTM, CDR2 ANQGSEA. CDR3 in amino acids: CSGQGENTGELFF. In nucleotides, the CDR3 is TGCAGCGGACAGGGGGAGAACACCGGGGAGCTGTTTTTT.

CDR3: CSARDFGRTSGSYEQYF. The CDR3 DNA is TGCAGTGCTAGAGATTTTGGTCGGACTAGCGGTTCCTACGAGCAGTACTTC. The chain links TRBV20-1 to TRBJ2-7; 10 positions agree with TRBD2. Germline V gives CDR1 DFQATT, CDR2 SNEGSKA (reference sequence). CDR3 length equals 17 residues. Trimming took 0 bases from V and 1 from J; bases not matched to a gene: 9.

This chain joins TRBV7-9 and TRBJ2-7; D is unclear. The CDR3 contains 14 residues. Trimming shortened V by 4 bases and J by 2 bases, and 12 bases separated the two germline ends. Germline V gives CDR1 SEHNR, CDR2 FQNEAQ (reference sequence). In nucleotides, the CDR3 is TGTGCCAGCAGCTCCGGCCTACCTACCTACGAGCAGTACTTC. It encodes CASSSGLPTYEQYF.

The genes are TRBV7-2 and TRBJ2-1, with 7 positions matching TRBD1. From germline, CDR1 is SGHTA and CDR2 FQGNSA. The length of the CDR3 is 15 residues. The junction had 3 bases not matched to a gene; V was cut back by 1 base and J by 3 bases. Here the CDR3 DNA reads TGTGCCAGCAGCTTAGAGGGGGCTTTCTACAATGAGCAGTTCTTC. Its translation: CASSLEGAFYNEQFF. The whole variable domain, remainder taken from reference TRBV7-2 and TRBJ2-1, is GAGVSQSPSNKVTEKGKDVELRCDPISGHTALYWYRQSLGQGLEFLIYFQGNSAPDKSGLPSDRFSAERTGGSVSTLTIQRTQQEDSAVYLCASSLEGAFYNEQFFGPGTRLTVL.

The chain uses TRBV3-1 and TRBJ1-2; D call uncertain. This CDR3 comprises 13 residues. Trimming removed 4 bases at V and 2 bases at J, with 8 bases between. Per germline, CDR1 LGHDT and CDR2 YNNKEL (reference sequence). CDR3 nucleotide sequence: TGTGCCAGCAGCCCGCGCGAAAACTATGGCTACACCTTC. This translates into CASSPRENYGYTF.

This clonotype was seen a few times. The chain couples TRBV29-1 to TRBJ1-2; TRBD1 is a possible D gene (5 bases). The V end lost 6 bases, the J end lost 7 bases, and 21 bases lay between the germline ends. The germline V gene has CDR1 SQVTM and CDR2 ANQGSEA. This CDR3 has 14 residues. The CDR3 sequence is CSVAGQGLAGGYTF. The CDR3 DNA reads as TGCAGCGTCGCGGGGCAGGGACTTGCCGGTGGCTACACCTTC.

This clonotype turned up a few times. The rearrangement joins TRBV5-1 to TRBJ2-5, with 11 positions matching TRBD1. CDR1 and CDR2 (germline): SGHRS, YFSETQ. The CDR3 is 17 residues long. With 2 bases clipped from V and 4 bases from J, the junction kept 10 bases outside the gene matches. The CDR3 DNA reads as TGCGCCAGCAGCTTACCCCGAGGACAGGGGGCGGGAGAGACCCAGTACTTC. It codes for CASSLPRGQGAGETQYF.

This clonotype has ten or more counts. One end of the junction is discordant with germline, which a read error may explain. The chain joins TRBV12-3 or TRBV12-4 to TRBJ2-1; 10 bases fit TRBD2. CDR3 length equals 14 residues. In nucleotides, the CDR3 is TGTGCCAGCAGCTTAGCGGGGGGCTACAATGAGCAGTTCTTC. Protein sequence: CASSLAGGYNEQFF.

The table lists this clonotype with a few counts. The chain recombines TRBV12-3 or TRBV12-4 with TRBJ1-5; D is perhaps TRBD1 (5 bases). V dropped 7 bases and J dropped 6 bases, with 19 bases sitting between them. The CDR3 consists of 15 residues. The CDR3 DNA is TGTGCCAGCACCGAGAGGTCAGGGAGGGGTCAGCCCCAGCATTTT. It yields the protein CASTERSGRGQPQHF.

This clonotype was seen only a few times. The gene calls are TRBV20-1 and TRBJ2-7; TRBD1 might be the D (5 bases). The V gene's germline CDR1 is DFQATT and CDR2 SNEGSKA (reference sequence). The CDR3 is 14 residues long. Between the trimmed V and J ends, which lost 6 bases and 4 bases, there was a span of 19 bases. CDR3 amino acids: CSATLMGQRYEQYF. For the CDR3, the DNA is TGCAGTGCCACTTTAATGGGGCAGCGATACGAGCAGTACTTC.

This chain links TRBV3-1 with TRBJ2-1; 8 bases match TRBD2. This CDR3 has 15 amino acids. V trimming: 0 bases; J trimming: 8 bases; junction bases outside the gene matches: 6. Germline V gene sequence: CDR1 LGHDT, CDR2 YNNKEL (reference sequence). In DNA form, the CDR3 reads TGTGCCAGCAGCCAAGAGGGGACTAGGGTTGATGAGCAGTTCTTC. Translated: CASSQEGTRVDEQFF.

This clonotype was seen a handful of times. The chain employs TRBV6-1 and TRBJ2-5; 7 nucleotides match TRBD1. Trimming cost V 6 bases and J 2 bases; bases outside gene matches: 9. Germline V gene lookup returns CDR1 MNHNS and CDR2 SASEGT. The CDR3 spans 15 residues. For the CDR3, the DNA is TGTGCCAGCAGGGGGGACAGAAATGGACAAGAGACCCAGTACTTC. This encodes CASRGDRNGQETQYF.

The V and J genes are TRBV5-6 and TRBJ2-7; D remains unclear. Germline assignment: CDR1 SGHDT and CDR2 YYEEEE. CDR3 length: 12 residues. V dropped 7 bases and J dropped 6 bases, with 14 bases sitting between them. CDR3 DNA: TGTGCCAGCCGCTCAAGTGGTCGCGAGCAGTACTTC. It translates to CASRSSGREQYF.